The clone carrying this T cell receptor (beta chain) has a single count. Followed over time, Seattle patients had been enrolled while infection was active. Repertoires were generated with immunoSEQ multiplex PCR, while TCRdb's copy carries only in-frame clones and drops some. Found here are more than 300,000 clones, about nine tenths of them singletons; the top ten hold around 6.6%. This specimen belongs to a study of blood T cell repertoires in COVID-19. Study in general: Specimens from acute and convalescent COVID-19 originated in the United States, Italy and Spain. In each case, the material was cDNA or gDNA derived from T cells, B-cell-depleted T cells, or PBMCs.

Material: peripheral blood. The sequence was obtained from a woman in her 70s with COVID-19, enrolled during active disease.

As DNA, the CDR3 is TGCGCCAGCAGCCAATCCCCGGGTCTTAATGAAAAACTGTTTTTT. Encoded protein: CASSQSPGLNEKLFF. The chain uses TRBV4-3 and TRBJ1-4; no definite D call. Germline values: CDR1 LGHNA, CDR2 YSLEER. The CDR3 contains 15 residues. Trimming removed 2 bases at V and 4 bases at J, with 11 bases between.